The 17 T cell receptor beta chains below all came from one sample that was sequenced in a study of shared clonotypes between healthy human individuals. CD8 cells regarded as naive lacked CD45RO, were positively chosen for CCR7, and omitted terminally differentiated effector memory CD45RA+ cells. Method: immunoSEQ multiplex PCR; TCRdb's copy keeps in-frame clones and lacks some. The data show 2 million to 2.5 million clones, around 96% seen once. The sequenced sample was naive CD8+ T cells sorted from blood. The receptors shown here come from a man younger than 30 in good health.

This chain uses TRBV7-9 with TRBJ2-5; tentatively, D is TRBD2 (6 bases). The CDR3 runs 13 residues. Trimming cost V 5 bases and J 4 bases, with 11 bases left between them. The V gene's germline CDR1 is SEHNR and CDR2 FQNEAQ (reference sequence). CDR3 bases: TGTGCCAGCAGCCCCTCGGAGGGAGAGACCCAGTACTTC. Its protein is CASSPSEGETQYF.

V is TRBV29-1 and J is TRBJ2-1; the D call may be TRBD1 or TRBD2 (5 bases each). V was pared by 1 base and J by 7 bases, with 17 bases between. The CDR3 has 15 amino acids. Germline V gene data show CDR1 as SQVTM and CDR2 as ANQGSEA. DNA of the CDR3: TGCAGCGTTGAAGGGGATCATTCAGGGAGAAATGAGCAGTTCTTC. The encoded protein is CSVEGDHSGRNEQFF.

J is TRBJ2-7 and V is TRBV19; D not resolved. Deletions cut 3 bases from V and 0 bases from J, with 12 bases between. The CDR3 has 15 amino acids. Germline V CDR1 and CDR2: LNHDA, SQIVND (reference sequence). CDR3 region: CASSIKAAISYEQYF. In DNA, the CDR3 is TGTGCCAGTAGTATCAAGGCGGCAATCTCCTACGAGCAGTACTTC.

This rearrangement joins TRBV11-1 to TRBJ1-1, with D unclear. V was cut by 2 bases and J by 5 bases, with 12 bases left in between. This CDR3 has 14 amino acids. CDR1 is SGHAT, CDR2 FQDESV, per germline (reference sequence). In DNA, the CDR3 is TGTGCCAGCAGCTTACACGAGGGTACAACTGAAGCTTTCTTT. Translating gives CASSLHEGTTEAFF.

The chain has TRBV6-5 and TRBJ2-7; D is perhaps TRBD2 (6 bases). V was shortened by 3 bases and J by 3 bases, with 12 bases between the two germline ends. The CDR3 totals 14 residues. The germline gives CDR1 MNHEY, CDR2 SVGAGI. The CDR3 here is CASSYGTFSYEQYF. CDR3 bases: TGTGCCAGCAGTTATGGGACTTTCAGCTACGAGCAGTACTTC.

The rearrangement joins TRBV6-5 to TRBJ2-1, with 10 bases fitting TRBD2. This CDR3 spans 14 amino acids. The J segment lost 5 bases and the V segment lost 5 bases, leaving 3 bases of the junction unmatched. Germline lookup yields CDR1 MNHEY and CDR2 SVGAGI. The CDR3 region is CASSPSGGNNEQFF. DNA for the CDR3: TGTGCCAGCAGTCCTAGCGGGGGCAACAATGAGCAGTTCTTC.

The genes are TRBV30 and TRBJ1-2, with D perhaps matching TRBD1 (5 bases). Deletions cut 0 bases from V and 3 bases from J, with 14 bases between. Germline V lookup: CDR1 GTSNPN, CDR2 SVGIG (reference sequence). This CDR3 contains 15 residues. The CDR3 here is CAWSVGASWDYGYTF. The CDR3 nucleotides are TGTGCCTGGAGTGTAGGGGCTTCTTGGGACTATGGCTACACCTTC.

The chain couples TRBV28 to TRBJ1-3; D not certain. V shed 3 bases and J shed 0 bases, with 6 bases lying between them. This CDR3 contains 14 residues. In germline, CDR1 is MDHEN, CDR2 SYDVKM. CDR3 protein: CASSFATSGNTIYF. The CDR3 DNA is TGTGCCAGCAGTTTCGCTACCTCTGGAAACACCATATATTTT.

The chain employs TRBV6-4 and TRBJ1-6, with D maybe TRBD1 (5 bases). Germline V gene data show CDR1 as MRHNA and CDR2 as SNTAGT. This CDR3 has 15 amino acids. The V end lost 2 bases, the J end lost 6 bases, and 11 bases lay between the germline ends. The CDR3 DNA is TGTGCCAGCAGTGACGTAGTGACAGCTAATTCACCCCTCCACTTT. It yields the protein CASSDVVTANSPLHF.

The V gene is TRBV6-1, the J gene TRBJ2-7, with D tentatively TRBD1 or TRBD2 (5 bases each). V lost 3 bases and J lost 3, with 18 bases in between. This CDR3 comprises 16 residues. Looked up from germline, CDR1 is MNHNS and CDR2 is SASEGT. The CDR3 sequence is CASSDGTADPLYEQYF. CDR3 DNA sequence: TGTGCCAGCAGTGACGGGACGGCCGATCCCCTCTACGAGCAGTACTTC.

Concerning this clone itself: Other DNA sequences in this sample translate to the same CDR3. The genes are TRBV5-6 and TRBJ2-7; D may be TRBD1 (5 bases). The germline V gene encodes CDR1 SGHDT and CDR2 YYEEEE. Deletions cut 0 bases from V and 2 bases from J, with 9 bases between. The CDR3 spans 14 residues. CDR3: CASSLADRPYEQYF. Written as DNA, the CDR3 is TGTGCCAGCAGCTTGGCTGACAGACCCTACGAGCAGTACTTC.

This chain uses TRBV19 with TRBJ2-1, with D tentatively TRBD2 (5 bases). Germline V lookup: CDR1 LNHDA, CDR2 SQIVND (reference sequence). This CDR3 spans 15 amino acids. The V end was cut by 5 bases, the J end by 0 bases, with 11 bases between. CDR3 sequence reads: CASSQTGSSYNEQFF. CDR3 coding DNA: TGTGCCAGTAGTCAGACTGGGAGCTCCTACAATGAGCAGTTCTTC.

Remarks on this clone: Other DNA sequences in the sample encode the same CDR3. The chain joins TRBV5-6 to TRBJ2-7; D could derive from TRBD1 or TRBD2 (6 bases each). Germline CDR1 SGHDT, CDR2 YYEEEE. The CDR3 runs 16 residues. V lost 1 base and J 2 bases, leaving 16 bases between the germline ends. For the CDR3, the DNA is TGTGCCAGCAGCTTGAGTAGTGGAGGGGGAACCTACGAGCAGTACTTC. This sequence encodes CASSLSSGGGTYEQYF. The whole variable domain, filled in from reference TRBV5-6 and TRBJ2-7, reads DAGVTQSPTHLIKTRGQQVTLRCSPKSGHDTVSWYQQALGQGPQFIFQYYEEEERQRGNFPDRFSGHQFPNYSSELNVNALLLGDSALYLCASSLSSGGGTYEQYFGPGTRLTVT.

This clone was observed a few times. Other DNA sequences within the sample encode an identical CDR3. CDR3 DNA sequence: TGTGCCTGGAGTGTAGAAAGCAATCAGCCCCAGCATTTT. It encodes CAWSVESNQPQHF. This chain connects TRBV30 to TRBJ1-5; D not resolved. The germline V gene has CDR1 GTSNPN and CDR2 SVGIG (reference sequence). Trimming shortened V by 0 bases and J by 1 base, and 4 bases separated the two germline ends. The CDR3 has 13 residues.

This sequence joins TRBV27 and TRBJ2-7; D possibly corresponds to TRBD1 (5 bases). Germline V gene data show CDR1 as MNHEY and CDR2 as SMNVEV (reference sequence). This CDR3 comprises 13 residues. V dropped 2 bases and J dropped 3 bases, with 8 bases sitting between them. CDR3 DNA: TGTGCCAGCAGTTTAAACAGGAACTACGAGCAGTACTTC. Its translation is CASSLNRNYEQYF.

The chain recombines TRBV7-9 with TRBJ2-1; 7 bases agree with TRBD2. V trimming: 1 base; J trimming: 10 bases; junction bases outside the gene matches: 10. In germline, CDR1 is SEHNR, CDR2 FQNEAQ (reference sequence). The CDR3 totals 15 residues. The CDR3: CASSLVGLGPGEQFF. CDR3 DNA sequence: TGTGCCAGCAGCTTAGTTGGACTAGGGCCGGGCGAGCAGTTCTTC.

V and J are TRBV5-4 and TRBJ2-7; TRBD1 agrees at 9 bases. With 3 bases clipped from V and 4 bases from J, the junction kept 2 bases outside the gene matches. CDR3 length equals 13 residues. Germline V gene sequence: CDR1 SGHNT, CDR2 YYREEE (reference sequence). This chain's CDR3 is CASSWDRAYEQYF. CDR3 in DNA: TGTGCCAGCAGCTGGGACAGGGCTTACGAGCAGTACTTC.